This T cell receptor (beta chain) was captured by sequencing in a study of OX40 agonist ivuxolimab in advanced cancers. Notes on the research overall: The costimulatory receptor OX40 (CD134) was targeted by ivuxolimab, a fully human IgG2 agonistic monoclonal antibody. In the dose-escalation cohort, around four fifths of patients were male, and the mean age was 60 years with a range of about 23 to 79. The paper reports the monotherapy dose-escalation portion (N of about 50 patients) of the phase I ivuxolimab trial. Prior anti-PD-1, anti-PD-L1 or anti-CTLA-4 therapy was permitted, and checkpoint inhibitors had been received by about 37% of dose-escalation patients. Intravenous ivuxolimab was administered to patients every 2 weeks at six dose levels: 0.01, 0.1, 0.3, 1.5, 3 and 10 mg/kg. Among the roughly 54 dose-escalation patients, about 19 had hepatocellular carcinoma, 15 or so melanoma, 9 renal cell carcinoma and 9 head and neck cancer. Peripheral TCRbeta sequencing aimed to test whether ivuxolimab altered TCR sequence diversity and caused clonal T-cell expansion. Three dose-escalation patients achieved partial responses, one with hepatocellular carcinoma and two with cutaneous melanoma. Overall results and qualifications from the work: The antigen specificity of the clonally expanded peripheral T cells was not determined. In partial responders in the 0.1-3.0 mg/kg groups, normalized peripheral clonal expansion was found to be among the lowest, especially among CD8+ T cells. Low levels of normalized T-cell clonal expansion were also shown by some nonresponding patients. Clonal expansion of both CD4+ and CD8+ blood T cells was observed from baseline to week 6 at doses 0.1 to 3.0 mg/kg. After ivuxolimab, CD8+ T cells had more expanded clones than CD4+ T cells on average.

As concerns this clone: The target of this receptor is not known. It has no much larger one-base neighbor in the sample; base qualities were not kept.

Patients with a history of autoimmune disease or receiving systemic immunosuppression were excluded from the trial. Peripheral blood for TCR sequencing was collected from all dose cohorts at baseline, on cycle 4 day 1, and on cycle 7 day 1. Samples came from an open-label, multicenter, first-in-human phase I dose-escalation trial of ivuxolimab. Adults with locally advanced or metastatic melanoma, renal cell, hepatocellular, or head and neck squamous cell carcinoma were enrolled in the trial. Before TCR sequencing, CD4+ T cells and CD8+ T cells were sorted from peripheral blood as separate populations. Its CDR3 holds 14 amino acids, cysteine through phenylalanine. The entry retains the CDR3 DNA only, 42 bases that are in frame from base 1. CDR1 and CDR2, per the germline V gene, are MDHEN and SYDVKM. The V end gives up 5 bases and the J end 2 bases, leaving 3 bases in the junction not matched to a gene.

For sequencing of the TCRbeta CDR3 region, genomic DNA was extracted from the sorted cells. The immunoSEQ Assay was used for sequencing of TCRbeta CDR3 regions. This is the immuneACCESS table as TCRdb keeps it, with only in-frame sequences that have V and J called. A part of the clones is gone; compared with another copy, unresolved V genes explain less than half, and the rest is unexplained. The sample includes some 54,000 clones, with over 60% observed a single time. Of the sample, 5% to 6.5% falls within the top ten clones. This sequence originates from an adult with an advanced solid tumor such as melanoma, head and neck, liver or kidney cancer. Sequencing was performed on CD4+ or CD8+ T cells sorted from blood, taken in a trial of the OX40 agonist ivuxolimab. This sequence uses TRBV28 and TRBJ1-3, and TRBD1 matches 7 of the central bases. The nucleotides are TGTGCCAGCAGTCCCGGACAGGCTGGAAACACCATATATTTT. Its translation is CASSPGQAGNTIYF.